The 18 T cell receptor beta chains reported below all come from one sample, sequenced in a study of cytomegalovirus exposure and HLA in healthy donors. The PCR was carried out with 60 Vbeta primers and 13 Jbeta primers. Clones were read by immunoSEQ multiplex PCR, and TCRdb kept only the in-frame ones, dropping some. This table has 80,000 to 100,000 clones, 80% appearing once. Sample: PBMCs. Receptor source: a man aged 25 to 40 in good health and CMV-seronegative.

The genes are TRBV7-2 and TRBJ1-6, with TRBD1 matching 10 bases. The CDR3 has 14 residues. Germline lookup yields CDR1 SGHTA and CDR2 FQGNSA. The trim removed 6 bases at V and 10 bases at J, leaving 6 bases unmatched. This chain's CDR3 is CASRGTGEGSPLHF. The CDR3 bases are TGTGCCAGCAGGGGGACAGGGGAAGGATCACCCCTCCACTTT.

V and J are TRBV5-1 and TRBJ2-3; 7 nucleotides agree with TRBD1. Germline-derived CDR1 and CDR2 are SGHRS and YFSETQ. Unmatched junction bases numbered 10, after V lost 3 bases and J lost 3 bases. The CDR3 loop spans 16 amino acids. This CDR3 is CASSSGRDSNTDTQYF. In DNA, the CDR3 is TGCGCCAGCAGCTCCGGCCGGGACAGCAATACAGATACGCAGTATTTT. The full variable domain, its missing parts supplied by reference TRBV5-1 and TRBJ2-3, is KAGVTQTPRYLIKTRGQQVTLSCSPISGHRSVSWYQQTPGQGLQFLFEYFSETQRNKGNFPGRFSGRQFSNSRSEMNVSTLELGDSALYLCASSSGRDSNTDTQYFGPGTRLTVL.

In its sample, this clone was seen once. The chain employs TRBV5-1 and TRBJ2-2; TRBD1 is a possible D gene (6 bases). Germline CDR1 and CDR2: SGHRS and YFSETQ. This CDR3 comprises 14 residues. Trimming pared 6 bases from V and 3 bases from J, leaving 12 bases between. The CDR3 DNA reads TGCGCCAGCACCATAGGGGGTTACACCGGGGAGCTGTTTTTT. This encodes CASTIGGYTGELFF.

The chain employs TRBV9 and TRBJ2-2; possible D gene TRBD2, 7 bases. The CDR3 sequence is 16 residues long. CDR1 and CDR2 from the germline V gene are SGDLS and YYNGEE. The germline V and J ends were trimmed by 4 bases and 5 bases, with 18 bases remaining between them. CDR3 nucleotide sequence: TGTGCCAGCAGCCTCCGAGGGGGGGCGCGAACCGGGGAGCTGTTTTTT. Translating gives CASSLRGGARTGELFF.

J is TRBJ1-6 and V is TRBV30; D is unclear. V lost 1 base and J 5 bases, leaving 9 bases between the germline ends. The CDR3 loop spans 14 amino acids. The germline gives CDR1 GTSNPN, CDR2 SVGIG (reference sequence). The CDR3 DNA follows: TGTGCCTGGAGTGGCGGGTTGGATAATTCACCCCTCCACTTT. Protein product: CAWSGGLDNSPLHF.

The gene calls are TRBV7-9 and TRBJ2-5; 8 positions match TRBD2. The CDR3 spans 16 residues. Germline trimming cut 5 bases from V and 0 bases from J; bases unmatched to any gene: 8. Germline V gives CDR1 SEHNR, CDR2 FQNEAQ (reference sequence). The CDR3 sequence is CASSPSDSGDQETQYF. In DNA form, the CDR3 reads TGTGCCAGCAGCCCGTCAGATAGCGGGGACCAAGAGACCCAGTACTTC.

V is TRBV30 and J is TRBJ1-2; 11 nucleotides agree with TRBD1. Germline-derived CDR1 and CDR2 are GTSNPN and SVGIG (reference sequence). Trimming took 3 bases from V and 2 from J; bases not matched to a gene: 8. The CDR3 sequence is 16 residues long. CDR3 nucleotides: TGTGCCTGGAGCCCCCAAAGGACAGGGGGCAACTATGGCTACACCTTC. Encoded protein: CAWSPQRTGGNYGYTF.

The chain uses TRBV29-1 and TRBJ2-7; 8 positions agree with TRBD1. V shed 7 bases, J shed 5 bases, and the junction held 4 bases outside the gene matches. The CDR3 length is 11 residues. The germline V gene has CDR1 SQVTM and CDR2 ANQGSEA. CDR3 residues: CSGRQGNEQYF. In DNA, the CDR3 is TGCAGCGGGCGACAGGGGAACGAGCAGTACTTC.

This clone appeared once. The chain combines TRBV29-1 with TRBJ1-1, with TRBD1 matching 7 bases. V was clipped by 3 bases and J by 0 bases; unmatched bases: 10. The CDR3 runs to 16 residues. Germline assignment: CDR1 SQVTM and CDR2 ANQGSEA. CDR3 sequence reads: CSVDGTEGFMNTEAFF. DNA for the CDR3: TGCAGCGTTGACGGGACAGAGGGTTTCATGAACACTGAAGCTTTCTTT.

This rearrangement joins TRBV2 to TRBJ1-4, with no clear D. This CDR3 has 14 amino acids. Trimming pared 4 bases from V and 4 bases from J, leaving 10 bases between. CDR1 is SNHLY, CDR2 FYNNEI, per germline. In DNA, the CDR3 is TGTGCCAGCAGTGCTGTAGCTGGTAATGAAAAACTGTTTTTT. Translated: CASSAVAGNEKLFF.

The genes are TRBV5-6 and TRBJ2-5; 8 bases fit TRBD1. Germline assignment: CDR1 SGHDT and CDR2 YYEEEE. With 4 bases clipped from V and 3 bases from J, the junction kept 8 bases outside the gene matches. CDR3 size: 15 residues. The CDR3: CASSPGTGIKETQYF. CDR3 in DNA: TGTGCCAGCAGCCCAGGGACAGGTATCAAAGAGACCCAGTACTTC.

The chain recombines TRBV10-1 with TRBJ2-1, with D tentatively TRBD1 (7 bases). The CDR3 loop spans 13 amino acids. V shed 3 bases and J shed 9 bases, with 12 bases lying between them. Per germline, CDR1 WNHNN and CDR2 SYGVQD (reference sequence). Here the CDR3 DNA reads TGCGCCAGCAGTGAAGGAGGGGGCAGTGAGCAGTTCTTC. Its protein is CASSEGGGSEQFF.

CDR3 sequence reads: CASSLGQGAFVQPQHF. CDR3 nucleotide sequence: TGTGCCAGCAGCCTCGGACAGGGGGCTTTTGTTCAGCCCCAGCATTTT. V gene TRBV2 combines with J gene TRBJ1-5; 11 positions match TRBD1. This CDR3 has 16 residues. Germline V gives CDR1 SNHLY, CDR2 FYNNEI. The junction had 10 bases not matched to a gene; V was cut back by 6 bases and J by 6 bases.

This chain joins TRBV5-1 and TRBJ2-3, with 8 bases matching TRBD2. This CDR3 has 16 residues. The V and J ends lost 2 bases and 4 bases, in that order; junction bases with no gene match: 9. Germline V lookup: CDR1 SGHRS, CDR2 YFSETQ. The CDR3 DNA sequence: TGCGCCAGCAGCTTTGGGAGCCAGCGGGAGCCAGATACGCAGTATTTT. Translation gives CASSFGSQREPDTQYF. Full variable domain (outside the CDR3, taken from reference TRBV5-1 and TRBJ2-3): KAGVTQTPRYLIKTRGQQVTLSCSPISGHRSVSWYQQTPGQGLQFLFEYFSETQRNKGNFPGRFSGRQFSNSRSEMNVSTLELGDSALYLCASSFGSQREPDTQYFGPGTRLTVL.

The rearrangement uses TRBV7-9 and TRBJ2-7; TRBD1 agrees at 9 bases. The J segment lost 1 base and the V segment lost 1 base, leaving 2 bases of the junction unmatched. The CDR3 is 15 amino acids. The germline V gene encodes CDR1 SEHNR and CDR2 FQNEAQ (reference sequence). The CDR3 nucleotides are TGTGCCAGCAGCTTAGTCGGGACAGGGTCCTACGAGCAGTACTTC. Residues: CASSLVGTGSYEQYF. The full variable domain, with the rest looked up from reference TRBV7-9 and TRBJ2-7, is DTGVSQNPRHKITKRGQNVTFRCDPISEHNRLYWYRQTLGQGPEFLTYFQNEAQLEKSRLLSDRFSAERPKGSFSTLEIQRTEQGDSAMYLCASSLVGTGSYEQYFGPGTRLTVT.

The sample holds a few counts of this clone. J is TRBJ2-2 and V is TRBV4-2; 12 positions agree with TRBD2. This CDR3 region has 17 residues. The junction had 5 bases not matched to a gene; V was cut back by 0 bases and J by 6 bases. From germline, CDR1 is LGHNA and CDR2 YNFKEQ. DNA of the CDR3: TGTGCCAGCAGCCAAGACCTAGCGGGGGGGCCGGCCGGGGAGCTGTTTTTT. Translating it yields CASSQDLAGGPAGELFF.

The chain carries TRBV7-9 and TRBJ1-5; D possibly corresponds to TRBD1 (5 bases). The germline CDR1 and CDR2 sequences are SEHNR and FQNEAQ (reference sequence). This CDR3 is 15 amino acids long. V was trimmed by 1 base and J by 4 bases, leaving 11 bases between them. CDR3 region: CASSLGGGGNQPQHF. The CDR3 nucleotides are TGTGCCAGCAGCTTAGGCGGGGGAGGAAATCAGCCCCAGCATTTT.

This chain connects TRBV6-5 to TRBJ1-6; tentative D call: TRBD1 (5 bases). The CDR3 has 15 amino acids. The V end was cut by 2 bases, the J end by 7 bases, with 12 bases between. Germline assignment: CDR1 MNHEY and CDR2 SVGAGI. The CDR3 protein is CASSYGGVWNSPLHF. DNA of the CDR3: TGTGCCAGCAGTTACGGGGGGGTTTGGAATTCACCCCTCCACTTT.